Listed below are T cell receptor beta chains from one sample, sequenced in a study of blood T cell repertoires in COVID-19. Assay: immunoSEQ multiplex PCR; the TCRdb copy retains only in-frame clones and omits some. The repertoire holds some 200,000 clones, about 78% seen once, with 4.5% to 7% in the top ten. Sequenced input: peripheral blood. The receptors derive from a woman aged 70 to 79 with acute or convalescent COVID-19. Each CDR3 is given with its conserved first and last residue. A D gene is named only where the DNA matches it firmly. Clone size is stated in some rows and not others, as once, few, many or a class when expanded.

V gene: TRBV6-6
D gene: -
clone size: -
J gene: TRBJ2-3
CDR3 DNA: TGTGCCAGCAGTTACTCGGAGGGAGATACGCAGTATTTT
CDR3 protein: CASSYSEGDTQYF

V gene: TRBV2
D gene: -
clone size: -
J gene: TRBJ1-2
CDR3 DNA: TGTGCCAGCAGCAGAACAACTAACTATGGCTACACCTTC
CDR3 protein: CASSRTTNYGYTF

V gene: TRBV27
D gene: -
clone size: once
J gene: TRBJ2-5
CDR3 DNA: TGTGCCAGCACTCCCCACGGCCAAGAGACCCAGTACTTC
CDR3 protein: CASTPHGQETQYF

V gene: TRBV18
D gene: TRBD1
clone size: -
J gene: TRBJ1-1
CDR3 DNA: TGTGCCAGCTCACCACCCGGGACAGATCTAGCTTTCTTT
CDR3 protein: CASSPPGTDLAFF

V gene: TRBV7-2
D gene: -
clone size: few
J gene: TRBJ1-2
CDR3 DNA: TGTGCCAGCAGCTTAGTAGTTGAGGGCTACACCTTC
CDR3 protein: CASSLVVEGYTF

V gene: TRBV28
D gene: TRBD2
clone size: -
J gene: TRBJ2-5
CDR3 DNA: TGTGCCAGCAGTGGGACTAGCGGAACCAGGGAAGAGACCCAGTACTTC
CDR3 protein: CASSGTSGTREETQYF

V gene: TRBV27
D gene: TRBD2
clone size: -
J gene: TRBJ2-1
CDR3 DNA: TGTGCCAGCAGTTTTGGGATCCCGGGAGGGGGGGGAGGTGAGCAGTTCTTC
CDR3 protein: CASSFGIPGGGGGEQFF

V gene: TRBV5-1
D gene: TRBD1
clone size: -
J gene: TRBJ1-2
CDR3 DNA: TGCGCCAGCAGCACCGGGACAGGATTGCCGGGGGGCTACACCTTC
CDR3 protein: CASSTGTGLPGGYTF

V gene: TRBV27
D gene: -
clone size: -
J gene: TRBJ1-4
CDR3 DNA: TGTGCCAGCAGTCCCAAGGGACTCAACAATGAAAAACTGTTTTTT
CDR3 protein: CASSPKGLNNEKLFF

V gene: TRBV27
D gene: -
clone size: -
J gene: TRBJ1-6
CDR3 DNA: TGTGCCAGCAGTCTGATTGGGGCTGCCCTCCACTTT
CDR3 protein: CASSLIGAALHF

V gene: TRBV19
D gene: -
clone size: once
J gene: TRBJ1-1
CDR3 DNA: TGTGCCAGTAGTATAGATCGAGACTGGAAGAACACTGAAGCTTTCTTT
CDR3 protein: CASSIDRDWKNTEAFF

V gene: TRBV25-1
D gene: -
clone size: -
J gene: TRBJ2-1
CDR3 DNA: TGTGCCAGCAGTAGAGCGGGTAGCTCCTACAATGAGCAGTTCTTC
CDR3 protein: CASSRAGSSYNEQFF

V gene: TRBV9
D gene: TRBD2
clone size: few
J gene: TRBJ2-1
CDR3 DNA: TGTGCCAGCAGCGAGATTCAGACTAGCGGGAATGAGCAGTTCTTC
CDR3 protein: CASSEIQTSGNEQFF

V gene: TRBV30
D gene: -
clone size: -
J gene: TRBJ1-4
CDR3 DNA: TGTGCCTGGAGAGCACGCGACACCATTGAAAAACTGTTTTTT
CDR3 protein: CAWRARDTIEKLFF

V gene: TRBV11-1
D gene: TRBD1
clone size: few
J gene: TRBJ2-2
CDR3 DNA: TGTGCCAGCAGGCCCGGACAGGCCACCGGGGAGCTGTTTTTT
CDR3 protein: CASRPGQATGELFF

V gene: TRBV28
D gene: TRBD2
clone size: -
J gene: TRBJ2-3
CDR3 DNA: TGTGCCAGCAGCGTTAGCGGGAGCGGGGGTACAGATACGCAGTATTTT
CDR3 protein: CASSVSGSGGTDTQYF

V gene: TRBV19
D gene: -
clone size: -
J gene: TRBJ2-3
CDR3 DNA: TGTGCCAGTAGTATAGTGCGAGACACAGATACGCAGTATTTT
CDR3 protein: CASSIVRDTDTQYF

V gene: TRBV19
D gene: TRBD1
clone size: -
J gene: TRBJ1-1
CDR3 DNA: TGTGCCAGTAGTATAGTGGGGACAGTGAACACTGAAGCTTTCTTT
CDR3 protein: CASSIVGTVNTEAFF

V gene: TRBV11-2
D gene: -
clone size: -
J gene: TRBJ2-7
CDR3 DNA: TGTGCCAGCAGTTCCGTCTACGAGCAGTACTTC
CDR3 protein: CASSSVYEQYF

V gene: TRBV7-9
D gene: TRBD2
clone size: -
J gene: TRBJ2-1
CDR3 DNA: TGTGCCAGCAGCTTAGGGCTAGCGGGAGCTTACAATGAGCAGTTCTTC
CDR3 protein: CASSLGLAGAYNEQFF

V gene: TRBV6-5
D gene: -
clone size: -
J gene: TRBJ1-5
CDR3 DNA: TGTGCCAGCAGTCCGACAGACATCAATCAGCCCCAGCATTTT
CDR3 protein: CASSPTDINQPQHF

V gene: TRBV3-1/TRBV3-2
D gene: -
clone size: -
J gene: TRBJ2-3
CDR3 DNA: TGTGCCAGCAGCCGCCGTACCGGGACAGATACGCAGTATTTT
CDR3 protein: CASSRRTGTDTQYF

V gene: TRBV18
D gene: -
clone size: -
J gene: TRBJ2-1
CDR3 DNA: TGTGCCAGCTCACAGCCGGGACTTGAGTCCTACAGTGAGCAGTTCTTC
CDR3 protein: CASSQPGLESYSEQFF

V gene: TRBV9
D gene: TRBD1
clone size: -
J gene: TRBJ1-4
CDR3 DNA: TGTGCCAGCAGCGAACAGGGGGCGCAGTTTGAAAAACTGTTTTTT
CDR3 protein: CASSEQGAQFEKLFF

V gene: TRBV24-1
D gene: TRBD2
clone size: -
J gene: TRBJ2-3
CDR3 DNA: TGTGCCACCAGTGAAGGAGGAGCGGGAGAGGTAGATACGCAGTATTTT
CDR3 protein: CATSEGGAGEVDTQYF

V gene: TRBV7-9
D gene: -
clone size: -
J gene: TRBJ1-5
CDR3 DNA: TGTGCCAGCAGCAGCGGCTTCTGGCCCCAGCATTTT
CDR3 protein: CASSSGFWPQHF

V gene: TRBV3-1/TRBV3-2
D gene: -
clone size: -
J gene: TRBJ1-4
CDR3 DNA: TGTGCCAGCAGCACGCGTGCTGAAAAACTGTTTTTT
CDR3 protein: CASSTRAEKLFF

V gene: TRBV28
D gene: -
clone size: once
J gene: TRBJ1-5
CDR3 DNA: TGTGCCAGCATAAATCTGGGGACTAAAAATCAGCCCCAGCATTTT
CDR3 protein: CASINLGTKNQPQHF

V gene: TRBV18
D gene: TRBD2
clone size: -
J gene: TRBJ2-7
CDR3 DNA: TGTGCCAGCTCACCCTCCGCAGGGAGGGTTTCAGGCGAGCAGTACTTC
CDR3 protein: CASSPSAGRVSGEQYF

V gene: TRBV3-1/TRBV3-2
D gene: TRBD1
clone size: -
J gene: TRBJ1-1
CDR3 DNA: TGTGCCAGCAGCCAGGGGACAGGAGCTGAAGCTTTCTTT
CDR3 protein: CASSQGTGAEAFF

V gene: TRBV27
D gene: -
clone size: -
J gene: TRBJ2-7
CDR3 DNA: TGTGCCAGCAGGCCTCGGGACATACAAAAACGGCAGTACTTC
CDR3 protein: CASRPRDIQKRQYF

V gene: TRBV25-1
D gene: -
clone size: -
J gene: TRBJ1-5
CDR3 DNA: TGTGCCAGCAGTCAGGCAAATAGCAATCAGCCCCAGCATTTT
CDR3 protein: CASSQANSNQPQHF

V gene: TRBV6-1
D gene: TRBD2
clone size: -
J gene: TRBJ2-7
CDR3 DNA: TGTGCCAGCAGTGAGGTTGTGGGACTAGGGTACGAGCAGTACTTC
CDR3 protein: CASSEVVGLGYEQYF

V gene: TRBV5-1
D gene: -
clone size: few
J gene: TRBJ1-1
CDR3 DNA: TGCGCCAGCAGCTTAGGGGGGGACTACACTGAAGCTTTCTTT
CDR3 protein: CASSLGGDYTEAFF

V gene: TRBV16
D gene: -
clone size: -
J gene: TRBJ1-5
CDR3 DNA: TGTGCCAGCAGCCAAGGGAGAAATCAGCCCCAGCATTTT
CDR3 protein: CASSQGRNQPQHF

V gene: TRBV27
D gene: TRBD1
clone size: -
J gene: TRBJ1-2
CDR3 DNA: TGTGCCAGCCGGGACAGTGCTAACTATGGCTACACCTTC
CDR3 protein: CASRDSANYGYTF

V gene: TRBV19
D gene: TRBD1
clone size: once
J gene: TRBJ1-1
CDR3 DNA: TGTTCAGCGGACAGGGCGAACACTGAAGCTTTCTTT
CDR3 protein: CSADRANTEAFF

V gene: TRBV29-1
D gene: -
clone size: -
J gene: TRBJ1-2
CDR3 DNA: TGCAGCGTTCTCACGGAGGGGTATGGCTACACCTTC
CDR3 protein: CSVLTEGYGYTF

V gene: TRBV2
D gene: TRBD1
clone size: -
J gene: TRBJ1-2
CDR3 DNA: TGTGCCAGCAGTGAAGACAGGGGATTTGGCTACACCTTC
CDR3 protein: CASSEDRGFGYTF

V gene: TRBV28
D gene: -
clone size: -
J gene: TRBJ1-3
CDR3 DNA: TGTGCCAGCAGTTTAGGCGGGGAACAGCTCTCTGGAAACACCATATATTTT
CDR3 protein: CASSLGGEQLSGNTIYF

V gene: TRBV28
D gene: TRBD2
clone size: -
J gene: TRBJ2-2
CDR3 DNA: TGTGCCAGCAGTGAGACTAGCGGGAACACCGGGGAGCTGTTTTTT
CDR3 protein: CASSETSGNTGELFF

V gene: TRBV25-1
D gene: TRBD2
clone size: -
J gene: TRBJ2-3
CDR3 DNA: TGTGCCAGCGCCGGGACTAGCGGGACAGATACGCAGTATTTT
CDR3 protein: CASAGTSGTDTQYF

V gene: TRBV14
D gene: -
clone size: -
J gene: TRBJ2-1
CDR3 DNA: TGTGCCAGCAGCTCACCCGGGCGGAAGGGGCCCAATGAGCAGTTCTTC
CDR3 protein: CASSSPGRKGPNEQFF

V gene: TRBV5-4
D gene: TRBD2
clone size: -
J gene: TRBJ2-5
CDR3 DNA: TGTGCCAGCGCGAGAGCTAGCGGGAGTGAAGAGACCCAGTACTTC
CDR3 protein: CASARASGSEETQYF

V gene: TRBV7-6
D gene: TRBD1
clone size: -
J gene: TRBJ2-2
CDR3 DNA: TGTGCCAGCAGCGGACAGGTGAACACCGGGGAGCTGTTTTTT
CDR3 protein: CASSGQVNTGELFF

V gene: TRBV24-1
D gene: TRBD1
clone size: -
J gene: TRBJ2-7
CDR3 DNA: TGTGCCACCAGTGAACAGGGGTACGAGCAGTACTTC
CDR3 protein: CATSEQGYEQYF

V gene: TRBV12-3/TRBV12-4
D gene: -
clone size: -
J gene: TRBJ2-5
CDR3 DNA: TGTGCCAGCAGTCGACAGCTCCAAGAGACCCAGTACTTC
CDR3 protein: CASSRQLQETQYF

V gene: TRBV28
D gene: -
clone size: -
J gene: TRBJ2-7
CDR3 DNA: TGTGCCAGCAGTTTAAGGCAGGGGCCTCCCCCAACCTACGAGCAGTACTTC
CDR3 protein: CASSLRQGPPPTYEQYF

V gene: TRBV19
D gene: TRBD2
clone size: few
J gene: TRBJ2-1
CDR3 DNA: TGTGCCAGTACCAAACTAGCGGGTCACAACAATGAGCAGTTCTTC
CDR3 protein: CASTKLAGHNNEQFF

V gene: TRBV2
D gene: TRBD2
clone size: -
J gene: TRBJ2-1
CDR3 DNA: TGTGCCAGCCAGTTCGGTGGACTAGCGGTTAACAATGAGCAGTTCTTC
CDR3 protein: CASQFGGLAVNNEQFF

V gene: TRBV18
D gene: TRBD1
clone size: -
J gene: TRBJ1-5
CDR3 DNA: TGTGCCAGCTCAGCCGACAGGGTCCCTAATCAGCCCCAGCATTTT
CDR3 protein: CASSADRVPNQPQHF

V gene: TRBV9
D gene: -
clone size: once
J gene: TRBJ2-1
CDR3 DNA: TGTGCCAGCAGCGGTCGACTAGGTCAGTTCTTC
CDR3 protein: CASSGRLGQFF

V gene: TRBV7-8
D gene: TRBD2
clone size: few
J gene: TRBJ2-7
CDR3 DNA: TGTGCCAGCAGCAAGACTAGCGGGAGGGGCGAGCAGTACTTC
CDR3 protein: CASSKTSGRGEQYF

V gene: TRBV4-1
D gene: TRBD2
clone size: -
J gene: TRBJ2-1
CDR3 DNA: TGCGCCAGCAGCCAAGGGTGGTCTAGCGGGGCCAATGAGCAGTTCTTC
CDR3 protein: CASSQGWSSGANEQFF

V gene: TRBV6-5
D gene: -
clone size: -
J gene: TRBJ2-7
CDR3 DNA: TGTGCCAGCAGAGACACCATCTACGAGCAGTACTTC
CDR3 protein: CASRDTIYEQYF